This record looks at one TCR beta chain sequence and its context. Its antigen is not known. The CDR3 runs 12 residues. Trimming removed 3 bases from V and 7 bases from J, with 10 bases in between. The germline CDR1 and CDR2 sequences are LNHDA and SQIVND (reference sequence). These data are taken from a study of shared clonotypes between healthy human individuals. Findings and limits, study-wide: The study sampled only blood, and tissue repertoires likely differ.

Method: immunoSEQ multiplex PCR; TCRdb's copy keeps in-frame clones and lacks some. The sample has a few hundred thousand clones; around 97% are singletons. The specimen sequenced was naive CD4+ T cells sorted from blood. Subset noted: CD45RA+ positively selected. This chain uses TRBV19 with TRBJ2-7; maybe TRBD2 (5 bases). The sequence derives from a woman in her thirties in good health. This CDR3 reads CASSIGGFEQYF. The CDR3 nucleotides read TGTGCCAGTAGTATCGGCGGGTTTGAGCAGTACTTC.